A single TCR beta chain is shown here with its context. The antigen remains undetermined. This specimen comes from a study of shared clonotypes between healthy human individuals. Background on the study: There were three CD4 naive, three CD4 memory, two CD8 naive and one CD8 memory plates per donor. Findings of the study overall: Inspection by rarefaction showed sorted-subset sequencing to be incomplete despite large depth.

The ends were cut back, 5 bases at V and 8 bases at J, with 18 bases in the middle. Germline V gene sequence: CDR1 MNHEY, CDR2 SMNVEV (reference sequence). This CDR3 has 14 amino acids. CD8 cells classed as naive were CD45RO-negative and positively selected for CCR7, excluding terminally differentiated effector memory CD45RA+ cells. Assay: immunoSEQ multiplex PCR; the TCRdb copy retains only in-frame clones and omits some. The sample lists some 2.1 million clones; about 94% were seen once. The clonotype originates from a man aged 18 to 35 in good health. Some clones in this sample may be carry-over from other donors' samples. Source material: naive CD8+ T cells from PBMCs. The chain uses TRBV27 and TRBJ1-2; D not certain. The CDR3 coding sequence is TGTGCCAGCAGTCCTACCCAACCACAAGAAGGCTACACCTTC. This translates into CASSPTQPQEGYTF.